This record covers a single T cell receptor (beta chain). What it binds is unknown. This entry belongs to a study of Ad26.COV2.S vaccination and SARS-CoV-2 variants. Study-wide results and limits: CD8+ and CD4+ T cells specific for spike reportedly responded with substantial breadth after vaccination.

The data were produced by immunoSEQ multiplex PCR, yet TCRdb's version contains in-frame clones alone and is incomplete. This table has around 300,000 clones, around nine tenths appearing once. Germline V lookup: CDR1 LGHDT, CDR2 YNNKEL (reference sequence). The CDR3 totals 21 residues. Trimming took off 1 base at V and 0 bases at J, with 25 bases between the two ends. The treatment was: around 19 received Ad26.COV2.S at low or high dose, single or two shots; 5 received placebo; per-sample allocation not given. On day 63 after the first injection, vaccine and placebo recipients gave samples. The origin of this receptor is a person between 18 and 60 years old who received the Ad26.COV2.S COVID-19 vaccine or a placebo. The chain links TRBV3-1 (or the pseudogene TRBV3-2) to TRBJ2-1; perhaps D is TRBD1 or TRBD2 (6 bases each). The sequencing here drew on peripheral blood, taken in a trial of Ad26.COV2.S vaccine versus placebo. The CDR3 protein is CASSQGVGGTTTFSSYNEQFF. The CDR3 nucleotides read TGTGCCAGCAGCCAAGGGGTCGGGGGCACTACTACTTTTAGCTCCTACAATGAGCAGTTCTTC.